One and the same sample provided the 20 T cell receptor beta chains below, sequenced in a study of T cells after yellow fever vaccination. TCRdb analysed the 5' RACE reads with MiXCR anew, one entry per CDR3 protein. The sample includes a few hundred thousand distinct CDR3 sequences, roughly a sixth of them seen just once. The sample was PBMCs, taken before the yellow fever booster vaccination. Receptors were obtained from a man in his late teens or twenties who received the YFV17D yellow fever vaccine.

This chain joins TRBV10-3 and TRBJ1-6; no clear D. This CDR3 spans 16 amino acids. From germline, CDR1 is ENHRY and CDR2 SYGVKD. Trimming removed 0 bases at V and 10 bases at J, with 16 bases between. In DNA form, the CDR3 reads TGTGCCATCAGTGAGTCACGGAAGACGGAGCGGTCACCCCTCCACTTT. It specifies CAISESRKTERSPLHF.

The chain joins TRBV7-9 to TRBJ1-5; no definite D call. The CDR3 spans 14 residues. The ends were cut back, 3 bases at V and 3 bases at J, with 9 bases in the middle. Germline V gene data show CDR1 as SEHNR and CDR2 as FQNEAQ (reference sequence). DNA of the CDR3: TGTGCCAGCAGCTTGGGAGCAGTCAATCAGCCCCAGCATTTT. It translates to CASSLGAVNQPQHF.

The chain carries TRBV7-2 and TRBJ2-1; tentative D call: TRBD2 (6 bases). The V gene lost 3 bases and the J gene lost 0 bases, with 9 bases spanning the gap. Germline V gene data show CDR1 as SGHTA and CDR2 as FQGNSA. The CDR3 extends over 15 amino acids. The DNA of the CDR3 is TGTGCCAGCAGCTTTAGGACTAACTCCTACAATGAGCAGTTCTTC. Translated, it gives CASSFRTNSYNEQFF.

This clonotype was observed a handful of times. The gene calls are TRBV4-3 and TRBJ2-7; 10 nucleotides align to TRBD1. With 1 base clipped from V and 3 bases from J, the junction kept 6 bases outside the gene matches. CDR1 LGHNA and CDR2 YSLEER come from the germline V gene. The CDR3 covers 16 residues. CDR3 in DNA: TGCGCCAGCAGCCAAGTATCGGGACAGGGGCGCTACGAGCAGTACTTC. It encodes CASSQVSGQGRYEQYF.

The V gene is TRBV7-9, the J gene TRBJ2-2; no clear D. This CDR3 is built from 16 residues. V was clipped by 1 base and J by 1 base, with 10 bases between them. From germline, CDR1 is SEHNR and CDR2 FQNEAQ (reference sequence). CDR3 DNA: TGTGCCAGCAGCTTAGTCGCAAATAGGAACACCGGGGAGCTGTTTTTT. Residues: CASSLVANRNTGELFF.

The chain couples TRBV20-1 to TRBJ2-5, with 8 positions matching TRBD2. Germline V lookup: CDR1 DFQATT, CDR2 SNEGSKA (reference sequence). The CDR3 spans 15 residues. V dropped 3 bases and J dropped 2; count of bases not matched to a gene: 8. CDR3 sequence reads: CSARRGATTQETQYF. DNA of the CDR3: TGCAGTGCTAGGCGGGGGGCGACAACTCAAGAGACCCAGTACTTC.

This clonotype was counted only a few times. This chain connects TRBV5-1 to TRBJ2-7, with D perhaps matching TRBD2 (5 bases). The V gene lost 0 bases and the J gene lost 3 bases, with 10 bases spanning the gap. This CDR3 has 14 amino acids. The V gene's germline CDR1 is SGHRS and CDR2 YFSETQ. The CDR3 nucleotides read TGCGCCAGCAGCTTGGAGGGAGAGGACTACGAGCAGTACTTC. Amino acids: CASSLEGEDYEQYF.

The J gene is TRBJ1-5, the V gene TRBV7-9; D is unresolved. The V gene's germline CDR1 is SEHNR and CDR2 FQNEAQ (reference sequence). The V and J ends lost 2 bases and 2 bases respectively, with 4 bases between them. The CDR3 length is 13 residues. CDR3 coding DNA: TGTGCCAGCAGCTTATCACGCAATCAGCCCCAGCATTTT. This codes for CASSLSRNQPQHF.

In this sample, this clonotype turned up a few times. Relative to the germline gene, one junction end is altered; a read error may explain this. The V gene is TRBV5-1, the J gene TRBJ1-5, with D tentatively TRBD1 (5 bases). CDR1 and CDR2 (germline): SGHRS, YFSETQ. The CDR3 spans 14 residues. The chain's CDR3 is CASSFRGGNLPQHF. The CDR3 nucleotides read TGCGCCAGCAGCTTTCGGGGGGGTAATCTGCCCCAGCATTTT. The whole variable domain, filled in from reference TRBV5-1 and TRBJ1-5, reads KAGVTQTPRYLIKTRGQQVTLSCSPISGHRSVSWYQQTPGQGLQFLFEYFSETQRNKGNFPGRFSGRQFSNSRSEMNVSTLELGDSALYLCASSFRGGNLPQHFGDGTRLSIL.

This clonotype was seen a handful of times. The chain recombines TRBV20-1 with TRBJ2-3; D is uncertain. CDR1 is DFQATT and CDR2 is SNEGSKA in the germline V gene (reference sequence). V was clipped by 3 bases and J by 5 bases, with 9 bases between them. The CDR3 totals 12 residues. The CDR3 nucleotides read TGCAGTGCTAGTAGGCTAAGAGATACGCAGTATTTT. Its protein is CSASRLRDTQYF.

The V call is TRBV2, the J call TRBJ1-6; TRBD1 matches 9 bases. Trimming took 7 bases from V and 9 from J; bases not matched to a gene: 4. The CDR3 is made up of 13 amino acids. CDR1 is SNHLY, CDR2 FYNNEI, per germline. The CDR3 DNA reads as TGTGCCAGCACGGGACAGGGTGGTTCACCCCTCCACTTT. It yields the protein CASTGQGGSPLHF.

This clonotype turned up a few times. The chain is built from TRBV4-2 and TRBJ2-5; 8 bases align to TRBD2. The germline V gene encodes CDR1 LGHNA and CDR2 YNFKEQ. CDR3 length: 18 amino acids. V dropped 3 bases and J dropped 3; count of bases not matched to a gene: 15. The CDR3 DNA reads as TGTGCCAGCAGCCAGGATTACTACTCGGGACTAGTAGAAGAGACCCAGTACTTC. Encoded protein: CASSQDYYSGLVEETQYF.

This chain links TRBV6-2 or TRBV6-3 with TRBJ1-1, with D maybe TRBD1 (5 bases). V lost 2 bases to trimming and J lost 12 bases, with 19 bases between them. The CDR3 spans 14 residues. CDR1 MNHEY and CDR2 SVGEGT come from the germline V gene. DNA for the CDR3: TGTGCCAGCAGTTACCGGGGCCTCGAGGGAGGAACTTTCTTT. Its translation: CASSYRGLEGGTFF.

This clonotype was observed a handful of times. J is TRBJ1-2 and V is TRBV15, with TRBD1 matching 7 bases. The length of the CDR3 is 16 residues. The V segment lost 0 bases and the J segment 10 bases; nucleotides outside the gene matches: 14. From germline, CDR1 is LNHNV and CDR2 YYDKDF (reference sequence). CDR3 loop: CATSRDRGTVPIPYTF. The CDR3 DNA is TGTGCCACCAGCAGAGATCGGGGGACAGTTCCCATACCCTACACCTTC.

The chain recombines TRBV29-1 with TRBJ1-1, with D uncertain. The V gene lost 4 bases and the J gene lost 6 bases, with 9 bases spanning the gap. This CDR3 contains 11 residues. Germline V lookup: CDR1 SQVTM, CDR2 ANQGSEA. The CDR3 nucleotides are TGCAGCGTTGCAATCCCCCCTGAAGCTTTCTTT. This codes for CSVAIPPEAFF.

The table lists this clonotype with a few counts. The chain uses TRBV5-6 and TRBJ1-3; no clear D gene. V dropped 7 bases and J dropped 9 bases, with 11 bases sitting between them. The CDR3 runs to 11 residues. CDR1 and CDR2 (germline): SGHDT, YYEEEE. CDR3 nucleotide sequence: TGTGCCAGCTCCGAGGCGGGCACCATATATTTT. Translated, it gives CASSEAGTIYF.

This clonotype was seen a handful of times. This chain joins TRBV19 and TRBJ1-1, with TRBD1 matching 7 bases. With 7 bases clipped from V and 0 bases from J, the junction kept 8 bases outside the gene matches. The germline V gene encodes CDR1 LNHDA and CDR2 SQIVND (reference sequence). This CDR3 has 15 amino acids. This CDR3 is CASTYTGVMNTEAFF. CDR3 DNA sequence: TGTGCCAGTACCTATACAGGGGTTATGAACACTGAAGCTTTCTTT.

The rearrangement links TRBV13 to TRBJ2-7; TRBD2 agrees at 9 bases. The CDR3 loop spans 14 amino acids. J lost 4 bases, V lost 5 bases, and 6 bases had no gene match. Germline loops: CDR1 PRHDT, CDR2 FYEKMQ (reference sequence). The CDR3 DNA follows: TGTGCCAGCAGCAAGGGACTAGCCAAATACGAGCAGTACTTC. Its translation is CASSKGLAKYEQYF.

This clonotype was recorded at least ten times. The chain links TRBV12-3 or TRBV12-4 to TRBJ2-1, with D hard to call. CDR3 length: 11 residues. V was shortened by 2 bases and J by 8 bases, with 4 bases between the two germline ends. CDR3 nucleotides: TGTGCCAGCAGTTTATTTTATGAGCAGTTCTTC. This sequence encodes CASSLFYEQFF.

This clonotype turned up a few times. The V and J genes are TRBV15 and TRBJ1-5; D is unclear. The CDR3 length is 14 residues. The V end was cut by 3 bases, the J end by 6 bases, with 12 bases between. Germline CDR1 is LNHNV and CDR2 is YYDKDF (reference sequence). CDR3 bases: TGTGCCACCAGCAGGGATAAGCTTGGTCAGCCCCAGCATTTT. Translated, it gives CATSRDKLGQPQHF.